This T cell receptor beta chain was found in a study of T cell repertoires in urothelial bladder cancer. On the study more broadly: The approximately twelve resected lesions were three cT0, three cTa, three cT1 and three cT2 or greater. Study-wide findings and caveats: Carcinoma specimens had median about 2% tumor infiltrating lymphocytes, benign approximately 11%.

With respect to this clone: The antigen is undetermined.

CDR3 size: 13 residues. The ends were cut back, 1 base at V and 13 bases at J, with 11 bases in the middle. Germline loops: CDR1 SNHLY, CDR2 FYNNEI. The method was immunoSEQ multiplex PCR; TCRdb's version includes in-frame clones alone and lacks a portion of them. The top ten clones hold 25% to 35% of a sample with approximately 9,000 clones, about three fifths of them seen once. V gene TRBV2 combines with J gene TRBJ1-6, with D tentatively TRBD1 (5 bases). The sample consisted of tumor-infiltrating cells from bladder cancer. This sequence was found in a human donor with urothelial carcinoma. Here the CDR3 reads CASSEGGRLPLHF. The CDR3 DNA follows: TGTGCCAGCAGTGAAGGGGGGAGACTGCCCCTCCACTTT.